This passage covers 21 T cell receptor beta chains from one sample sequenced in a study of cytomegalovirus exposure and HLA in healthy donors. Primers: 60 Vbeta forward and 13 Jbeta reverse. Sequencing was performed with immunoSEQ multiplex PCR; in TCRdb, only in-frame clones are kept and a portion is missing. The profile shows about 160,000 clones, about 75% of them singletons. The specimen sequenced was PBMCs. These receptors all stem from a female donor in good health and CMV-seronegative.

This clone was found once. The chain links TRBV27 to TRBJ1-2, with 9 bases that match TRBD1. The length of the CDR3 is 14 residues. Trimming at V came to 5 bases and at J to 7 bases, leaving 8 bases not matched to a gene. Germline CDR1 MNHEY, CDR2 SMNVEV (reference sequence). The CDR3 nucleotides read TGTGCCAGCAGTCCGGACAGGGGCTATGGTGGCTACACCTTC. Translated: CASSPDRGYGGYTF.

CDR3 residues: CASTQYTEAFF. CDR3 nucleotides: TGTGCCAGCACCCAGTACACTGAAGCTTTCTTT. The chain has TRBV6-1 and TRBJ1-1, with D unclear. The V end was cut by 7 bases, the J end by 3 bases, with 6 bases between. Germline-derived CDR1 and CDR2 are MNHNS and SASEGT. This CDR3 is 11 amino acids long.

The chain joins TRBV5-1 to TRBJ1-3; D gene ambiguous. Germline V lookup: CDR1 SGHRS, CDR2 YFSETQ. This CDR3 has 14 residues. V lost 2 bases and J lost 0, with 6 bases in between. For the CDR3, the DNA is TGCGCCAGCAGCTTTGGCAGCTCTGGAAACACCATATATTTT. Protein product: CASSFGSSGNTIYF. Drawing the rest from reference TRBV5-1 and TRBJ1-3, the complete variable domain is KAGVTQTPRYLIKTRGQQVTLSCSPISGHRSVSWYQQTPGQGLQFLFEYFSETQRNKGNFPGRFSGRQFSNSRSEMNVSTLELGDSALYLCASSFGSSGNTIYFGEGSWLTVV.

This clone appeared a few times. The CDR3 bases are TGTGCCAGCAGTTACGCGGGAGGGCGGGTCGGGGAGCTGTTTTTT. Residues: CASSYAGGRVGELFF. The chain recombines TRBV6-5 with TRBJ2-2; 9 bases fit TRBD2. There are 15 residues in the CDR3. The V gene's germline CDR1 is MNHEY and CDR2 SVGAGI. The V gene end was trimmed by 2 bases and the J gene end by 7 bases; junction bases not matched to a gene: 5.

In DNA, the CDR3 is TGCGCCAGCAGCTTGACAGGGATAGCTGAAGCTTTCTTT. Protein sequence: CASSLTGIAEAFF. The V gene is TRBV5-1, the J gene TRBJ1-1, with a possible D match to TRBD1 (6 bases). The CDR3 totals 13 residues. CDR1 SGHRS and CDR2 YFSETQ come from the germline V gene. V was pared by 1 base and J by 6 bases, with 10 bases between.

The chain has TRBV7-8 and TRBJ1-5; D unresolved. Germline CDR1 reads SGHVS; CDR2 reads FQNEAQ. The V end was cut by 5 bases, the J end by 3 bases, with 17 bases between. This CDR3 comprises 16 residues. This chain's CDR3 is CASSGQIVIDNQPQHF. The CDR3 coding sequence is TGTGCCAGCAGCGGGCAAATTGTTATAGACAATCAGCCCCAGCATTTT.

This clone appeared a few times. This chain connects TRBV7-9 to TRBJ1-2; TRBD1 matches at 8 bases. V was clipped by 4 bases and J by 2 bases; unmatched bases: 3. The CDR3 is 14 amino acids. Per the germline V gene, CDR1 is SEHNR and CDR2 is FQNEAQ (reference sequence). This CDR3 reads CASSYGQGNYGYTF. The CDR3 DNA sequence: TGTGCCAGCAGCTACGGACAGGGCAACTATGGCTACACCTTC.

CDR3 sequence: CASSYGGGQYNEQFF. Written as DNA, the CDR3 is TGTGCCAGCAGTTATGGGGGGGGGCAATACAATGAGCAGTTCTTC. This chain links TRBV6-6 with TRBJ2-1; D may be TRBD2 (7 bases). The CDR3 is 15 residues long. Trimming pared 3 bases from V and 4 bases from J, leaving 13 bases between. Germline CDR1 reads MNHNY; CDR2 reads SVGAGI (reference sequence).

This clone was picked up a small number of times. The gene calls are TRBV5-1 and TRBJ2-7; possible D gene TRBD1, 6 bases. Germline V gene data show CDR1 as SGHRS and CDR2 as YFSETQ. V shed 4 bases and J shed 3 bases, with 20 bases lying between them. The length of the CDR3 is 16 residues. In DNA, the CDR3 is TGCGCCAGCAGCCCGGGACACCTAAATCCCCACTACGAGCAGTACTTC. Its protein product is CASSPGHLNPHYEQYF.

The genes are TRBV11-3 and TRBJ2-1; 9 nucleotides agree with TRBD2. The CDR3 length is 16 residues. With 2 bases clipped from V and 3 bases from J, the junction kept 5 bases outside the gene matches. The germline CDR1 and CDR2 sequences are SGHNT and YENEEA. The CDR3 DNA follows: TGTGCCAGCAGCTTAAGTTCAGCGGGGGGCTACAATGAGCAGTTCTTC. Its translation is CASSLSSAGGYNEQFF.

The chain joins TRBV9 to TRBJ2-1, with 10 positions matching TRBD2. With 3 bases clipped from V and 8 bases from J, the junction kept 8 bases outside the gene matches. The CDR3 has 15 residues. Looked up from germline, CDR1 is SGDLS and CDR2 is YYNGEE. CDR3 in amino acids: CASSAQAGGPHEQFF. In DNA form, the CDR3 reads TGTGCCAGCAGCGCCCAAGCGGGGGGGCCCCATGAGCAGTTCTTC.

The rearrangement uses TRBV9 and TRBJ1-6; D may be TRBD1 (5 bases). The CDR3 is made up of 15 amino acids. The V end lost 2 bases, the J end lost 10 bases, and 16 bases lay between the germline ends. Per germline, CDR1 SGDLS and CDR2 YYNGEE. The CDR3 is CASSVVAGVGSPLHF. The CDR3 DNA reads TGTGCCAGCAGCGTCGTCGCGGGGGTCGGGTCACCCCTCCACTTT.

The rearrangement links TRBV18 to TRBJ2-5; 13 bases are shared with TRBD2. In germline, CDR1 is KGHSH, CDR2 LQKENI. After removal of 8 bases from V and 2 bases from J, the junction contained 2 bases not matched to a gene. This CDR3 is 14 amino acids long. The CDR3 DNA sequence: TGTGCCAGCGGGGGACTAGCGGGGCAAGAGACCCAGTACTTC. This encodes CASGGLAGQETQYF.

This chain uses TRBV9 with TRBJ1-4; 7 positions agree with TRBD1. V was pared by 3 bases and J by 10 bases, with 12 bases of the junction left unmatched. Germline assignment: CDR1 SGDLS and CDR2 YYNGEE. This CDR3 has 15 residues. The CDR3 DNA reads TGTGCCAGCAGCGACCACCCAGGGGGTGGTGGAAAACTGTTTTTT. This translates into CASSDHPGGGGKLFF.

This rearrangement joins TRBV10-3 to TRBJ2-7, with 7 bases lining up with TRBD1. With V trimmed by 8 bases and J by 3 bases, 16 bases remained unmatched. Germline V gene sequence: CDR1 ENHRY, CDR2 SYGVKD. The length of the CDR3 is 16 residues. The CDR3: CAIVGRTGTALYEQYF. CDR3 DNA: TGTGCCATCGTAGGAAGGACCGGGACAGCGCTCTACGAGCAGTACTTC.

This clone was seen a few times. The chain joins TRBV9 to TRBJ2-2; a weak D match, TRBD2 (5 bases). Trimming removed 0 bases from V and 6 bases from J, with 12 bases in between. The CDR3 has 15 amino acids. Germline values: CDR1 SGDLS, CDR2 YYNGEE. The CDR3 protein is CASSVAVGGSGELFF. CDR3 coding DNA: TGTGCCAGCAGCGTAGCAGTAGGCGGGTCCGGGGAGCTGTTTTTT. Variable domain in full (rest from reference TRBV9 and TRBJ2-2): DSGVTQTPKHLITATGQRVTLRCSPRSGDLSVYWYQQSLDQGLQFLIQYYNGEERAKGNILERFSAQQFPDLHSELNLSSLELGDSALYFCASSVAVGGSGELFFGEGSRLTVL.

CDR3 region: CASSAGGEDEKLFF. The DNA of the CDR3 is TGTGCCAGCAGCGCAGGGGGCGAGGATGAAAAACTGTTTTTT. This rearrangement joins TRBV7-8 to TRBJ1-4; 8 bases are a match to TRBD1. V trimming: 5 bases; J trimming: 6 bases; junction bases outside the gene matches: 5. CDR1 is SGHVS and CDR2 is FQNEAQ in the germline V gene. The CDR3 contains 14 residues.

The table lists this clone with a few counts. V is TRBV7-7 and J is TRBJ2-5, with TRBD2 identical over 8 bases. CDR3 length: 15 residues. Per the germline V gene, CDR1 is SSHAT and CDR2 is FNYEAQ (reference sequence). The junction had 10 bases not matched to a gene; V was cut back by 5 bases and J by 5 bases. The CDR3 sequence is CASSAHWGGGETQYF. The CDR3 region has the DNA TGTGCCAGCAGCGCCCACTGGGGCGGGGGGGAGACCCAGTACTTC. Supplemented by reference TRBV7-7 and TRBJ2-5, the full variable domain reads GAGVSQSPRYKVTKRGQDVTLRCDPISSHATLYWYQQALGQGPEFLTYFNYEAQPDKSGLPSDRFSAERPEGSISTLTIQRTEQRDSAMYRCASSAHWGGGETQYFGPGTRLLVL.

This clone has a handful of counts. The chain joins TRBV6-5 to TRBJ2-4; the match to TRBD2 covers 7 bases. This CDR3 is 16 amino acids long. Trimming removed 4 bases from V and 7 bases from J; junction bases left unmatched: 13. The germline V gene encodes CDR1 MNHEY and CDR2 SVGAGI. CDR3 sequence: CASSFPPGPGGNIQYF. CDR3 sequence (DNA): TGTGCCAGCAGTTTTCCCCCGGGGCCCGGGGGGAACATTCAGTACTTC.

The rearrangement joins TRBV5-1 to TRBJ1-3; D gene unclear. V was clipped by 2 bases and J by 0 bases, with 15 bases between them. The germline V gene has CDR1 SGHRS and CDR2 YFSETQ. CDR3 size: 17 residues. CDR3 loop: CASSLDPTRTSGNTIYF. DNA of the CDR3: TGCGCCAGCAGCTTAGATCCCACACGCACCTCTGGAAACACCATATATTTT.

The chain employs TRBV2 and TRBJ2-1, with a possible D match to TRBD1 (5 bases). The CDR3 consists of 13 residues. Germline CDR1 SNHLY, CDR2 FYNNEI. V shed 8 bases and J shed 7 bases, with 15 bases lying between them. Here the CDR3 reads CASGTLRGNEQFF. CDR3 bases: TGTGCCAGCGGCACCTTAAGGGGAAATGAGCAGTTCTTC.